One sample yielded the 32 T cell receptor beta chains listed below, sequenced in a study of identical twins. TCRdb re-derived calls from the 5' RACE reads in MiXCR, one entry per CDR3 protein. Altogether roughly 250,000 distinct CDR3 sequences are present, 6% to 8.5% being singletons, with the ten largest covering around 5.4%. This sample also appeared in a second study, on yellow fever vaccine responses in identical twins.

The specimen sequenced was CD8+ T cells sorted from blood. All receptors come from a woman younger than 30 in good health.

The sample holds a few counts of this clonotype. This chain uses TRBV3-1 with TRBJ2-1; D remains unclear. From germline, CDR1 is LGHDT and CDR2 YNNKEL (reference sequence). Trimming removed 4 bases at V and 4 bases at J, with 11 bases between. The CDR3 consists of 14 residues. CDR3 sequence reads: CASSLWRSYNEQFF. The CDR3 nucleotides read TGTGCCAGCAGCCTTTGGCGGAGTTACAATGAGCAGTTCTTC.

This clonotype was recorded a few times. V and J are TRBV7-7 and TRBJ2-5; 12 positions match TRBD2. Trimming took 4 bases from V and 0 from J; bases not matched to a gene: 12. Germline V gives CDR1 SSHAT, CDR2 FNYEAQ (reference sequence). This CDR3 has 19 residues. The CDR3 here is CASSSTTWTSGTDQETQYF. The CDR3 coding sequence is TGTGCCAGCAGCTCCACTACCTGGACTAGCGGGACGGACCAAGAGACCCAGTACTTC.

This clonotype was found a few times. The chain has TRBV4-1 and TRBJ2-7, with 8 positions matching TRBD1. The CDR3 is made up of 15 amino acids. V shed 0 bases, J shed 7 bases, and the junction held 8 bases outside the gene matches. Germline V gene data show CDR1 as MGHRA and CDR2 as YSYEKL. CDR3 amino acids: CASSQDGLGTGEQYV. Written as DNA, the CDR3 is TGCGCCAGCAGCCAAGATGGGCTAGGGACAGGAGAGCAGTACGTC.

The V and J genes are TRBV5-1 and TRBJ2-7, with TRBD1 matching 7 bases. CDR1 SGHRS and CDR2 YFSETQ come from the germline V gene. V shed 6 bases and J 9 bases; nucleotides not matched to a gene: 9. This CDR3 is built from 12 residues. This chain's CDR3 is CASIRGLHGQYV. The CDR3 DNA follows: TGCGCCAGCATAAGGGGGCTCCACGGGCAGTACGTC.

In its sample, this clonotype was seen a few times. CDR3 residues: CASSPGLRGWTQYF. CDR3 nucleotide sequence: TGTGCCAGCAGCCCGGGACTACGTGGGTGGACCCAGTACTTC. The rearrangement links TRBV3-1 to TRBJ2-5, with 7 bases lining up with TRBD2. The germline CDR1 and CDR2 sequences are LGHDT and YNNKEL (reference sequence). The length of the CDR3 is 14 residues. The V segment lost 4 bases and the J segment 7 bases; nucleotides outside the gene matches: 9.

In its sample, this clonotype was seen many times. V usage is TRBV10-3 and J usage is TRBJ1-1; D gene ambiguous. V dropped 3 bases and J dropped 0 bases, with 11 bases sitting between them. The CDR3 is 15 amino acids. Germline CDR1 and CDR2: ENHRY and SYGVKD. CDR3 loop: CAISDPPDLNTEAFF. The CDR3 coding sequence is TGTGCCATCAGTGATCCCCCGGACCTGAACACTGAAGCTTTCTTT.

In this sample, this clonotype turned up many times. The chain combines TRBV15 with TRBJ2-4; 7 bases line up with TRBD1. Germline CDR1 and CDR2: LNHNV and YYDKDF (reference sequence). The CDR3 contains 15 residues. Trimming took 3 bases from V and 3 from J; bases not matched to a gene: 5. CDR3 coding DNA: TGTGCCACCAGCAGCCCCCGGGACAGCAAAAACATTCAGTACTTC. It translates to CATSSPRDSKNIQYF.

This clonotype was counted between two and nine times. This is likely a read error, given that the CDR3 carries no conserved phenylalanine or tryptophan at its end. The V call is TRBV7-6, the J call TRBJ2-3, with unresolved D. V was cut by 2 bases and J by 0 bases, with 0 bases left in between. CDR3 length equals 12 residues. Germline CDR1 reads SGHVS; CDR2 reads FNYEAQ. The DNA of the CDR3 is TGTGCCAGCAGCTTAAGCACAGATACGCAGTATTCA. It is translated as CASSLSTDTQYS.

The rearrangement joins TRBV20-1 to TRBJ2-7, with 13 bases lining up with TRBD2. Germline V lookup: CDR1 DFQATT, CDR2 SNEGSKA (reference sequence). This CDR3 spans 19 amino acids. J lost 3 bases, V lost 0 bases, and 14 bases had no gene match. The CDR3 nucleotides are TGCAGTGCTAGAGATAGTTTGGGGACTAGCGGGACCTCTGGCTACGAGCAGTACTTC. Its translation: CSARDSLGTSGTSGYEQYF.

Details on this clonotype: Possible read error: a much larger clone is one base away. The chain links TRBV3-1 to TRBJ2-6; TRBD1 matches 7 bases. Germline assignment: CDR1 LGHDT and CDR2 YNNKEL (reference sequence). The CDR3 consists of 17 residues. Here the CDR3 reads CATSQETTGSGANVLTF. The CDR3 DNA reads as TGTGCCACCAGCCAAGAGACGACAGGGTCTGGGGCCAACGTCCTGACTTTC. Supplemented by reference TRBV3-1 and TRBJ2-6, the full variable domain reads DTAVSQTPKYLVTQMGNDKSIKCEQNLGHDTMYWYKQDSKKFLKIMFSYNNKELIINETVPNRFSPKSPDKAHLNLHINSLELGDSAVYFCATSQETTGSGANVLTFGAGSRLTVL.

The CDR3 loop is CASSLGVSYNEQFF. The CDR3 DNA reads TGTGCCAGCAGCTTGGGTGTGTCCTACAATGAGCAGTTCTTC. The genes are TRBV5-6 and TRBJ2-1; no reliable D call. The ends were cut back, 0 bases at V and 1 base at J, with 5 bases in the middle. The CDR3 spans 14 residues. The germline gives CDR1 SGHDT, CDR2 YYEEEE.

Turning to this clonotype: A much more abundant neighbour one base away suggests this may be a read error. This sequence joins TRBV20-1 and TRBJ2-1; 7 bases are shared with TRBD2. The V gene's germline CDR1 is DFQATT and CDR2 SNEGSKA (reference sequence). The CDR3 covers 16 residues. CDR3 residues: CCARDREREGYNEQFF. For the CDR3, the DNA is TGCTGTGCTAGAGATCGGGAGCGGGAAGGGTACAATGAGCAGTTCTTC.

This clonotype was recorded at least ten times. This chain connects TRBV5-6 to TRBJ1-1; no clear D. V lost 2 bases and J 1 base, leaving 12 bases between the germline ends. This CDR3 is 15 amino acids long. Germline V gene data show CDR1 as SGHDT and CDR2 as YYEEEE. CDR3 amino acids: CASSLEGQGNTEAFF. The CDR3 coding sequence is TGTGCCAGCAGCTTAGAGGGTCAAGGGAACACTGAAGCTTTCTTT. The variable domain in full, with the rest retrieved from reference TRBV5-6 and TRBJ1-1, is DAGVTQSPTHLIKTRGQQVTLRCSPKSGHDTVSWYQQALGQGPQFIFQYYEEEERQRGNFPDRFSGHQFPNYSSELNVNALLLGDSALYLCASSLEGQGNTEAFFGQGTRLTVV.

The chain has TRBV7-9 and TRBJ2-7; 8 bases are a match to TRBD1. From germline, CDR1 is SEHNR and CDR2 FQNEAQ (reference sequence). The CDR3 covers 15 residues. V gave up 2 bases and J gave up 3 bases; unmatched junction bases: 6. The CDR3 loop is CASSLRQGPFYEQYF. The DNA of the CDR3 is TGTGCCAGCAGCTTACGACAGGGGCCCTTCTACGAGCAGTACTTC.

This clonotype has just a few counts. The chain recombines TRBV28 with TRBJ2-7, with D unclear. CDR3 length: 12 amino acids. The V end was cut by 3 bases, the J end by 5 bases, with 8 bases between. Germline V gene data show CDR1 as MDHEN and CDR2 as SYDVKM. The CDR3 loop is CASSFRTHEQYF. The CDR3 coding sequence is TGTGCCAGCAGTTTTCGGACCCACGAGCAGTACTTC. Together with reference TRBV28 and TRBJ2-7, the CDR3 gives the full variable domain: DVKVTQSSRYLVKRTGEKVFLECVQDMDHENMFWYRQDPGLGLRLIYFSYDVKMKEKGDIPEGYSVSREKKERFSLILESASTNQTSMYLCASSFRTHEQYFGPGTRLTVT.

CDR3 sequence reads: CATSSRLAGTDTQYF. The CDR3 bases are TGTGCCACCAGCTCCCGACTAGCGGGCACAGATACGCAGTATTTT. V and J are TRBV15 and TRBJ2-3, with 9 positions matching TRBD2. Germline CDR1 reads LNHNV; CDR2 reads YYDKDF (reference sequence). This CDR3 region has 15 residues. Trimming removed 5 bases from V and 1 base from J; junction bases left unmatched: 4.

This clonotype was seen at least ten times. J is TRBJ2-7 and V is TRBV7-9; TRBD1 agrees at 7 bases. The V gene end was trimmed by 5 bases and the J gene end by 6 bases; junction bases not matched to a gene: 13. The CDR3 consists of 15 residues. Germline V lookup: CDR1 SEHNR, CDR2 FQNEAQ (reference sequence). The CDR3 nucleotides are TGTGCCAGCAGCCGATACGACAGGGATTCGAGCGAGCAGTACTTC. Protein: CASSRYDRDSSEQYF.

This chain uses TRBV2 with TRBJ2-1; D possibly corresponds to TRBD1 (6 bases). CDR1 is SNHLY, CDR2 FYNNEI, per germline. Trimming took off 0 bases at V and 5 bases at J, with 14 bases between the two ends. This CDR3 contains 16 residues. The CDR3 reads CASSEALQGVHNEQFF. In DNA form, the CDR3 reads TGTGCCAGCAGTGAAGCCCTACAGGGTGTCCACAATGAGCAGTTCTTC.

Remarks on this clonotype: A much larger clone sits a single nucleotide away, making a read error possible. This chain links TRBV7-9 with TRBJ2-1; perhaps D is TRBD1 or TRBD2 (5 bases each). Germline values: CDR1 SEHNR, CDR2 FQNEAQ (reference sequence). CDR3 length: 17 residues. Trimming removed 5 bases from V and 6 bases from J, with 23 bases in between. In DNA, the CDR3 is TGTGCCAGCAGCGCGTCAGACTTCGGGGCTTTTGGCAATGAGCAGTTCTTC. It is translated as CASSASDFGAFGNEQFF.

This clonotype turned up a few times. The chain joins TRBV6-1 to TRBJ1-4; 10 bases are shared with TRBD1. Germline CDR1 MNHNS, CDR2 SASEGT. The CDR3 consists of 15 residues. Losses at the gene ends were 6 bases for V and 7 bases for J; bases not matched to a gene: 8. CDR3 in amino acids: CASRKDRGFTEKLFF. CDR3 DNA sequence: TGTGCCAGCAGAAAGGACAGGGGGTTCACTGAAAAACTGTTTTTT.

This clonotype has only one observation. One end of the junction fails to match germline, which may point to a read error. The rearrangement links TRBV2 to TRBJ2-1; D unclear. In germline, CDR1 is SNHLY, CDR2 FYNNEI. CDR3 length equals 15 residues. CDR3 bases: TGCACCAGCAACCAACTCGCGGACCTGTACAATGAGCGGTTCTTC. Encoded protein: CTSNQLADLYNERFF.

To note about this clonotype: A much more abundant neighbour one base away suggests this may be a read error. This chain links TRBV12-3 or TRBV12-4 with TRBJ2-1; D possibly corresponds to TRBD2 (5 bases). V lost 9 bases, J lost 3 bases, and 15 bases lay in between. The CDR3 loop spans 14 amino acids. CDR3 residues: CASLPGNHYNEQFF. The CDR3 nucleotides are TGTGCCAGTCTTCCCGGGAACCACTACAATGAGCAGTTCTTC.

This clonotype was detected ten times or more. The rearrangement uses TRBV14 and TRBJ2-3; the D call may be TRBD1 or TRBD2 (6 bases each). CDR3 length equals 17 residues. Germline CDR1 is SGHDN and CDR2 is FVKESK. Trimming pared 0 bases from V and 1 base from J, leaving 14 bases between. CDR3 DNA: TGTGCCAGCAGCCAAGAGGTCGGGGGCCCAGGCACAGATACGCAGTATTTT. It translates to CASSQEVGGPGTDTQYF.

This clonotype turned up a few times. The chain couples TRBV2 to TRBJ2-1; D is undetermined. The CDR3 has 12 amino acids. Trimming took off 2 bases at V and 5 bases at J, with 4 bases between the two ends. Per germline, CDR1 SNHLY and CDR2 FYNNEI. The CDR3 DNA reads TGTGCCAGCAGTGAACAGCACAATGAGCAGTTCTTC. Protein product: CASSEQHNEQFF.

This chain uses TRBV15 with TRBJ2-7; TRBD2 aligns across 9 bases. V shed 0 bases and J 2 bases; nucleotides not matched to a gene: 2. The CDR3 covers 15 residues. Germline CDR1 and CDR2: LNHNV and YYDKDF (reference sequence). The CDR3 loop is CATSRDIAGAYEQYF. The CDR3 DNA reads as TGTGCCACCAGCAGAGATATAGCGGGGGCCTACGAGCAGTACTTC.

The table lists this clonotype with many counts. The chain uses TRBV4-1 and TRBJ1-1; 10 bases agree with TRBD1. This CDR3 has 19 residues. The V gene's germline CDR1 is MGHRA and CDR2 YSYEKL. V lost 0 bases and J lost 1; bases outside the gene matches: 11. The CDR3 spells CASSQDRYRDRGQNTEAFF. The CDR3, as DNA: TGCGCCAGCAGCCAAGATCGGTACCGGGACAGGGGTCAGAACACTGAAGCTTTCTTT.

This clonotype has ten or more counts. This chain connects TRBV20-1 to TRBJ2-5; D uncertain. The germline CDR1 and CDR2 sequences are DFQATT and SNEGSKA (reference sequence). This CDR3 is 14 amino acids long. Trimming shortened V by 1 base and J by 2 bases, and 11 bases separated the two germline ends. The DNA of the CDR3 is TGCAGTGCTAGAGCTCGGCGGCGACAAGAGACCCAGTACTTC. Its translation is CSARARRRQETQYF.

This clonotype appeared many times. The chain combines TRBV27 with TRBJ1-2; D remains ambiguous. V gave up 0 bases and J gave up 4 bases, with 6 bases separating them. The germline gives CDR1 MNHEY, CDR2 SMNVEV (reference sequence). The CDR3 runs 13 residues. The CDR3 spells CASSLSQSYGYTF. Here the CDR3 DNA reads TGTGCCAGCAGTTTATCACAAAGCTATGGCTACACCTTC.

The genes are TRBV21-1 and TRBJ2-1; TRBD2 is the table's D call, not checked against the DNA. TRBV21-1 is designated a pseudogene. The CDR3 runs to 19 residues. The CDR3 DNA sequence: TGTGCCAGCAGCGGCTGGGTGAACCTAGCGGAAAACTCCTACAATGAGCAGTTCTTC. Protein sequence: CASSGWVNLAENSYNEQFF.

This clonotype was detected only a few times. The rearrangement links TRBV6-2 or TRBV6-3 to TRBJ2-5, with D hard to call. Germline lookup yields CDR1 MNHEY and CDR2 SVGEGT. The length of the CDR3 is 13 residues. V was cut by 2 bases and J by 4 bases, with 8 bases left in between. This chain's CDR3 is CASSYTPGETQYF. The CDR3 bases are TGTGCCAGCAGTTACACCCCAGGAGAGACCCAGTACTTC.

J is TRBJ2-3 and V is TRBV3-1; D is unresolved. V was cut by 1 base and J by 5 bases, with 10 bases left in between. The CDR3 consists of 14 residues. Germline values: CDR1 LGHDT, CDR2 YNNKEL (reference sequence). The CDR3 DNA reads TGTGCCAGCAGCCAAGGATCGCCCTTAGATACGCAGTATTTT. Its protein is CASSQGSPLDTQYF.

The chain recombines TRBV28 with TRBJ2-7; possibly TRBD2 for D (6 bases). Deletions cut 2 bases from V and 6 bases from J, with 14 bases between. CDR3 size: 14 residues. The germline V gene has CDR1 MDHEN and CDR2 SYDVKM. The CDR3 loop reads CASSLSPGGREQYF. The DNA for the CDR3 is TGTGCCAGCAGTTTAAGCCCAGGAGGGCGCGAGCAGTACTTC.